The 6 T cell receptor beta chains given below trace back to one sample, sequenced in a study of cytomegalovirus exposure and HLA in healthy donors. Vbeta (60) and Jbeta (13) primers were used in the PCR. Only in-frame clones appear in the TCRdb table, and some are missing; sequencing was by immunoSEQ multiplex PCR. The sample contains approximately 100,000 clones, more than 65% of which appear only once. Sequencing input: PBMCs. The receptors originated from a man aged 40-49 years in good health and CMV-seropositive.

CDR3 sequence: CASSEARTTAGNGYTF. CDR3 DNA: TGTGCCAGCAGTGAAGCTCGTACTACGGCGGGGAATGGCTACACCTTC. V is TRBV2 and J is TRBJ1-2, with D unclear. V was trimmed by 0 bases and J by 6 bases, leaving 17 bases between them. CDR1 SNHLY and CDR2 FYNNEI come from the germline V gene. The CDR3 is 16 residues long.

This chain joins TRBV19 and TRBJ2-5; the match to TRBD2 covers 8 bases. After removal of 3 bases from V and 5 bases from J, the junction contained 20 bases not matched to a gene. Germline V gives CDR1 LNHDA, CDR2 SQIVND (reference sequence). CDR3 length equals 19 residues. CDR3 coding DNA: TGTGCCAGTAGTATCCGGGGGCTGGCGGGGGGTCAGAACGAGGAGACCCAGTACTTC. Protein: CASSIRGLAGGQNEETQYF.

The chain employs TRBV27 and TRBJ1-3; 7 nucleotides agree with TRBD1. The CDR3 runs to 15 residues. The trim removed 5 bases at V and 4 bases at J, leaving 8 bases unmatched. Germline values: CDR1 MNHEY, CDR2 SMNVEV (reference sequence). DNA for the CDR3: TGTGCCAGCAGTCTACAGGGGACCCTCGGAAACACCATATATTTT. As protein: CASSLQGTLGNTIYF.

The CDR3, as DNA: TGTGCCAGCAGTGAGGGACAGGGGTATGGCTACACCTTC. Translating it yields CASSEGQGYGYTF. The V gene is TRBV2, the J gene TRBJ1-2; 10 nucleotides match TRBD1. V lost 3 bases, J lost 5 bases, and 0 bases stayed unmatched. The germline V gene encodes CDR1 SNHLY and CDR2 FYNNEI. CDR3 size: 13 residues.

The J gene is TRBJ2-3, the V gene TRBV29-1, with 8 bases that match TRBD2. The germline V gene has CDR1 SQVTM and CDR2 ANQGSEA. The CDR3 is made up of 13 amino acids. V was pared by 8 bases and J by 5 bases, with 9 bases of the junction left unmatched. The CDR3 sequence is CSLRGGAGDTQYF. The CDR3 DNA reads as TGCAGCCTCCGGGGGGGGGCAGGAGATACGCAGTATTTT.

The chain employs TRBV7-9 and TRBJ2-2, with 10 nucleotides matching TRBD2. From germline, CDR1 is SEHNR and CDR2 FQNEAQ (reference sequence). V dropped 5 bases and J dropped 3; count of bases not matched to a gene: 3. This CDR3 comprises 15 residues. The CDR3 here is CASSELAGYTGELFF. In DNA form, the CDR3 reads TGTGCCAGCAGCGAACTAGCGGGGTACACCGGGGAGCTGTTTTTT.